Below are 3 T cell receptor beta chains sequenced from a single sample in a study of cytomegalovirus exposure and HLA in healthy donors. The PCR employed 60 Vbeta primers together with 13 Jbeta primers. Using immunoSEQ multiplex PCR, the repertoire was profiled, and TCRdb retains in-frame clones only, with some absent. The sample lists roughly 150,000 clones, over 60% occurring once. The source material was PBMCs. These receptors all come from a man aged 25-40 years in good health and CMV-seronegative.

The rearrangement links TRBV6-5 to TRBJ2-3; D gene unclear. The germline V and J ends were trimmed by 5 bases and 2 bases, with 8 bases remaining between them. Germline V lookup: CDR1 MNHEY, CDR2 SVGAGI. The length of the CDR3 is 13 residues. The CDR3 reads CASSPHITDTQYF. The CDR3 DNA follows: TGTGCCAGCAGTCCACACATCACAGATACGCAGTATTTT.

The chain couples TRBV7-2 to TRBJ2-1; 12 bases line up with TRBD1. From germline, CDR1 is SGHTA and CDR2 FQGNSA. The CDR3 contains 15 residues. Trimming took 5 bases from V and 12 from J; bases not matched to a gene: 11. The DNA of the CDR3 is TGTGCCAGCAGCATCCTTGTCGGGACAGGGGGCCGGCAGTTCTTC. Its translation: CASSILVGTGGRQFF. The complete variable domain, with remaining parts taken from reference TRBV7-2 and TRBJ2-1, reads GAGVSQSPSNKVTEKGKDVELRCDPISGHTALYWYRQSLGQGLEFLIYFQGNSAPDKSGLPSDRFSAERTGGSVSTLTIQRTQQEDSAVYLCASSILVGTGGRQFFGPGTRLTVL.

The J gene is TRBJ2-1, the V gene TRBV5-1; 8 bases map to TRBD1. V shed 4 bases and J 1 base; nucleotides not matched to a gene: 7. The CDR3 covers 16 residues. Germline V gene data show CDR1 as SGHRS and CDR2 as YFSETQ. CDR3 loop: CASSGRTGNSYNEQFF. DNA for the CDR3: TGCGCCAGCAGCGGACGGACAGGGAATTCCTACAATGAGCAGTTCTTC.